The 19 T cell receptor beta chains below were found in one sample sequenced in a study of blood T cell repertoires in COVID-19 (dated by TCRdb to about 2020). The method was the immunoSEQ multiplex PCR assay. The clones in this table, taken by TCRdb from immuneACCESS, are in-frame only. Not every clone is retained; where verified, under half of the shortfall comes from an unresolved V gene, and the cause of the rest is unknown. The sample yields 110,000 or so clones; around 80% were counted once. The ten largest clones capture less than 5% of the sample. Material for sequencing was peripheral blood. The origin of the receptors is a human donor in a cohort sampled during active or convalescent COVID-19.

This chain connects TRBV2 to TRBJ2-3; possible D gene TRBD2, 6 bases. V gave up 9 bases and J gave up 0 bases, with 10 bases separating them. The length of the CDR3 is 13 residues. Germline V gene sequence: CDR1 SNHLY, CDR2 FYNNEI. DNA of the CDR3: TGTGCCAGTGGGACTTTTAGCACAGATACGCAGTATTTT. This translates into CASGTFSTDTQYF. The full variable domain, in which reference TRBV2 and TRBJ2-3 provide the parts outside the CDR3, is EPEVTQTPSHQVTQMGQEVILRCVPISNHLYFYWYRQILGQKVEFLVSFYNNEISEKSEIFDDQFSVERPDGSNFTLKIRSTKLEDSAMYFCASGTFSTDTQYFGPGTRLTVL.

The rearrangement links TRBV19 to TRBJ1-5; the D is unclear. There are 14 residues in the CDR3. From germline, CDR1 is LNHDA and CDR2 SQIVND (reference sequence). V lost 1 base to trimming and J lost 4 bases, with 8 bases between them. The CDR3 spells CASSIALQNQPQHF. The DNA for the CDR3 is TGTGCCAGTAGTATAGCGTTACAGAATCAGCCCCAGCATTTT.

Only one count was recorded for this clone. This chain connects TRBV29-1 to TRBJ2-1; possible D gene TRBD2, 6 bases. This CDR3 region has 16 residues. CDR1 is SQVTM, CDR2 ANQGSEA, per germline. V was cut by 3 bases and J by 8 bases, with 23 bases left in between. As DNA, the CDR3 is TGCAGCGTTGAGGGGGGTCGTGGGGCCGATATATATGAGCAGTTCTTC. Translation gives CSVEGGRGADIYEQFF.

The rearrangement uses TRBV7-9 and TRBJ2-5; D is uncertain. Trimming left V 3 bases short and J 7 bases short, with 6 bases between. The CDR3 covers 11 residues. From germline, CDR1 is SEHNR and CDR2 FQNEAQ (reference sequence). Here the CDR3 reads CASSFGGTQYF. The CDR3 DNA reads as TGTGCCAGCAGCTTCGGTGGGACCCAGTACTTC.

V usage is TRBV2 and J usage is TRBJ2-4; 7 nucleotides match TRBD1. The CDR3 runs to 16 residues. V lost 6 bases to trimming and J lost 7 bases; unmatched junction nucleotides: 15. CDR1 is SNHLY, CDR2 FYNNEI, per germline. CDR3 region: CASSPLTVTGLNIQYF. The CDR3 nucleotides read TGTGCCAGCAGCCCACTTACTGTGACAGGGTTGAACATTCAGTACTTC. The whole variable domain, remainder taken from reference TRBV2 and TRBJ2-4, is EPEVTQTPSHQVTQMGQEVILRCVPISNHLYFYWYRQILGQKVEFLVSFYNNEISEKSEIFDDQFSVERPDGSNFTLKIRSTKLEDSAMYFCASSPLTVTGLNIQYFGAGTRLSVL.

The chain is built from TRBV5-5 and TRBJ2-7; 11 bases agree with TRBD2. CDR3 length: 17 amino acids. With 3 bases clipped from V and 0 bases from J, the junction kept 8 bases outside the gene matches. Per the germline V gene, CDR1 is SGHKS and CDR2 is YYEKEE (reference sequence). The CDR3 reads CASSWGLAEKSSYEQYF. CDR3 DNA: TGTGCCAGCAGCTGGGGACTAGCGGAAAAAAGCTCCTACGAGCAGTACTTC.

The CDR3 reads CASSRVGQTEAFF. The CDR3, as DNA: TGTGCCAGCAGCAGGGTAGGGCAAACTGAAGCTTTCTTT. The chain is built from TRBV2 and TRBJ1-1; perhaps TRBD1 as D (5 bases). With 6 bases removed from V and 5 bases from J, the gap between germline ends came to 13 bases. The CDR3 totals 13 residues. Germline loops: CDR1 SNHLY, CDR2 FYNNEI. The variable domain in full, completed from reference TRBV2 and TRBJ1-1, reads EPEVTQTPSHQVTQMGQEVILRCVPISNHLYFYWYRQILGQKVEFLVSFYNNEISEKSEIFDDQFSVERPDGSNFTLKIRSTKLEDSAMYFCASSRVGQTEAFFGQGTRLTVV.

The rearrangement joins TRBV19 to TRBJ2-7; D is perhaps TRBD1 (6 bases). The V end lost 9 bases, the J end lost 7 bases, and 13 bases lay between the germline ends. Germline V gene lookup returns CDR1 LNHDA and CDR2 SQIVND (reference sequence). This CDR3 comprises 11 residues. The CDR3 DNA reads TGTGCCAGACCGACAGGTGGAGAGCAGTACTTC. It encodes CARPTGGEQYF.

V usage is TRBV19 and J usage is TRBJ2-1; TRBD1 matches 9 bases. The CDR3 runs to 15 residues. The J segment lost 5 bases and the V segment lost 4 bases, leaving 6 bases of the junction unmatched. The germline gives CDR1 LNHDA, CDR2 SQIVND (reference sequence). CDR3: CASSTGTGQDNEQFF. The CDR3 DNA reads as TGTGCCAGTAGTACCGGGACAGGGCAAGACAATGAGCAGTTCTTC. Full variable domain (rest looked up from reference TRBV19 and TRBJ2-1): DGGITQSPKYLFRKEGQNVTLSCEQNLNHDAMYWYRQDPGQGLRLIYYSQIVNDFQKGDIAEGYSVSREKKESFPLTVTSAQKNPTAFYLCASSTGTGQDNEQFFGPGTRLTVL.

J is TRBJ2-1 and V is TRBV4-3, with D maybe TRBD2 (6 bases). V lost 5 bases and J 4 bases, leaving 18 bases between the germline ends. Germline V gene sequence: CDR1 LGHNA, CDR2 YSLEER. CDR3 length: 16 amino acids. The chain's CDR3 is CASSLYRDSEYNEQFF. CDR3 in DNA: TGCGCCAGCAGCTTATACCGGGACTCAGAGTACAATGAGCAGTTCTTC.

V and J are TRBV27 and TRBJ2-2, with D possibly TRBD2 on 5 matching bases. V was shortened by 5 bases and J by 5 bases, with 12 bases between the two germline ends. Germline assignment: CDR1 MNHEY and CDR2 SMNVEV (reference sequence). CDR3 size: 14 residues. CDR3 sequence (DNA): TGTGCCAGCAGTATGAGGGTTGGAACCGGGGAGCTGTTTTTT. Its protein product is CASSMRVGTGELFF.

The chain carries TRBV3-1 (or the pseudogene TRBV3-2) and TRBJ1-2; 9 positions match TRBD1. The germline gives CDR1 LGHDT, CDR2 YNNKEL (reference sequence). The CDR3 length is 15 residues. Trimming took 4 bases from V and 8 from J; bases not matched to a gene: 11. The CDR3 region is CASSPTPQGAGGYTF. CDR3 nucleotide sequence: TGTGCCAGCAGCCCTACGCCACAGGGGGCTGGCGGCTACACCTTC.

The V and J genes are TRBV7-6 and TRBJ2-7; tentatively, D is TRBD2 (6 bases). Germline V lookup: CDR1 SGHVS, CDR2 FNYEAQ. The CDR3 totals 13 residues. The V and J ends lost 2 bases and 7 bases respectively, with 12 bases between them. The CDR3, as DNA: TGTGCCAGCAGCTTAACGGGAGATTATGAGCAGTACTTC. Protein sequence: CASSLTGDYEQYF. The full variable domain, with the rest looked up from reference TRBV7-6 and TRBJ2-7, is GAGVSQSPRYKVTKRGQDVALRCDPISGHVSLYWYRQALGQGPEFLTYFNYEAQQDKSGLPNDRFSAERPEGSISTLTIQRTEQRDSAMYRCASSLTGDYEQYFGPGTRLTVT.

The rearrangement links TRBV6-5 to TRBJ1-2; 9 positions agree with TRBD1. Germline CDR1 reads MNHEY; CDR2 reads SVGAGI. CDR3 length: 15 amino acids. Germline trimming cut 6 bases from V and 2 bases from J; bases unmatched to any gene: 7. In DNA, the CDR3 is TGTGCCAGCAGACCCAACAGGGGGCGAAACTATGGCTACACCTTC. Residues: CASRPNRGRNYGYTF.

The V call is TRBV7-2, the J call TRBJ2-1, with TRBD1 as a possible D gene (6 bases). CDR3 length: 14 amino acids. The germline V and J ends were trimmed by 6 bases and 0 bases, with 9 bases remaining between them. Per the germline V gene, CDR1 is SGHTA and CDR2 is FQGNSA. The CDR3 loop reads CASRLRGSYNEQFF. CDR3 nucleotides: TGTGCCAGCAGACTCAGGGGCTCCTACAATGAGCAGTTCTTC.

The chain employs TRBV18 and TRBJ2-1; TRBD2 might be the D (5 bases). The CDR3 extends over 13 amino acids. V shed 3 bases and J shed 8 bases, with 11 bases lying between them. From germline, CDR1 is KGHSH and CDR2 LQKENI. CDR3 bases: TGTGCCAGCTCACCCCTTCGGGGTGATGAGCAGTTCTTC. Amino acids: CASSPLRGDEQFF.

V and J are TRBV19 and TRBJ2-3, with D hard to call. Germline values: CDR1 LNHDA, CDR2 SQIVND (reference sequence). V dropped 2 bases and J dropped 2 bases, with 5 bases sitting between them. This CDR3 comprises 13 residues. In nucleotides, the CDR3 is TGTGCCAGTAGTATAAGAGTCACAGATACGCAGTATTTT. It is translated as CASSIRVTDTQYF.

The CDR3 loop reads CASSPSRGSGSLEQYF. DNA of the CDR3: TGTGCCAGCAGCCCCTCCCGGGGTAGCGGGAGCCTCGAGCAGTACTTC. This rearrangement joins TRBV7-2 to TRBJ2-7, with 9 bases matching TRBD2. Trimming at V came to 5 bases and at J to 6 bases, leaving 14 bases not matched to a gene. This CDR3 spans 16 amino acids. CDR1 is SGHTA, CDR2 FQGNSA, per germline.

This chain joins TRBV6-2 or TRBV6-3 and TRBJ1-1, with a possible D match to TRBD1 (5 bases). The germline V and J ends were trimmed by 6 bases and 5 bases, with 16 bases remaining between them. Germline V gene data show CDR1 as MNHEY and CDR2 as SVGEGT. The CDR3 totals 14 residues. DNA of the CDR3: TGTGCCAGCAGCCATATCCGGGGGGGAACTGAAGCTTTCTTT. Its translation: CASSHIRGGTEAFF.